This T cell receptor (beta chain) was sequenced for a study of T-cell reconstitution after alpha-beta-depleted transplantation in children. Researchers prepared the TCRbeta library using unique molecular identifiers, the study reports. TCRdb used MiXCR to reprocess the PCR reads, holding one entry per CDR3 protein. The repertoire holds 300,000 to 400,000 distinct CDR3 sequences, with about 16% as singletons. The germline CDR1 and CDR2 sequences are SGHRS and YFSETQ. This CDR3 region has 15 residues. V shed 4 bases and J 3 bases; nucleotides not matched to a gene: 3. This TCR was sampled from a male patient between 2 and 10 years old who had a stem cell transplant for acute lymphoblastic leukemia, so the T cells may come from the graft donor. This chain joins TRBV5-1 and TRBJ2-1; 11 nucleotides align to TRBD2. Sequenced here: PBMCs, mostly from graft donor cells, sampled 360 days after TCRalphabeta/CD19-depleted stem cell transplant. DNA of the CDR3: TGCGCCAGCAGCGTACTAGCGGGAGTCTACAATGAGCAGTTCTTC. As protein: CASSVLAGVYNEQFF. Variable domain in full (rest from reference TRBV5-1 and TRBJ2-1): KAGVTQTPRYLIKTRGQQVTLSCSPISGHRSVSWYQQTPGQGLQFLFEYFSETQRNKGNFPGRFSGRQFSNSRSEMNVSTLELGDSALYLCASSVLAGVYNEQFFGPGTRLTVL.